Given below is one T cell receptor beta chain in context. Its antigen has not been determined. No much larger clonotype is one base removed from it; base qualities were not supplied. For CDR1 and CDR2, the germline V gene lists SGHNT and YENEEA. The germline ends are 9 bases apart after V is trimmed by 5 bases and J by 4 bases. The CDR3, cysteine through phenylalanine, is 13 amino acids long. Here the CDR3 DNA is all that survives: 39 bases in frame from base 1. The entry originates in a study of breast tumors, draining lymph nodes, adjacent tissues (dated by TCRdb to the mid-2010s). For the study in its entirety: In breast cancer patients, the study compared the TCR beta repertoires of tumor, adjacent nontumor tissue and axillary lymph nodes. In human breast cancer, the study set out to evaluate how tumor, surrounding tissue and draining lymph node repertoires relate to one another and whether T cells may move between these sites.

Lymph node samples were obtained from the axillary draining lymph nodes of breast cancer patients. Overall study outcomes, separate from this receptor: Tumor T-cell repertoires showed less diversity than lymph node repertoires and more diversity than nontumor tissue repertoires, and tumor T-cell repertoires showed preferential V and J gene usage. The data were considered consistent with the idea that most tumor T cells come from the lymph node and then expand in tumor tissue. In luminal-like breast cancer, tumor and nontumor tissue repertoires resembled each other significantly more than in basal-like breast cancer. The conclusion that tumor T cells originate in lymph nodes was presented as consistent with a hypothesis rather than as directly demonstrated.

Sequencing took place on an Illumina HiSeq 2000. TCR beta chain libraries were generated through multiplex PCR amplification. High-throughput sequencing was used to analyze the amplified TCR beta chain products. The public reads were reprocessed in TCRdb via fastp at Q25 and MiXCR, keeping in-frame beta chains. Rows matching on CDR3 protein sequence are summarized as one entry with the most common DNA and genes. In this sample the table shows roughly 220,000 distinct CDR3 sequences, 30% to 35% of which occur a single time. The ten largest account for over 3.5% of the sample. This sequence was found in a female donor with breast cancer. Some clones in this sample may be carry-over from other donors' samples. The specimen sequenced was axillary lymph node tissue. The receptor chain draws on TRBV11-3 and TRBJ2-1, with the D gene not clear enough to name. The CDR3 region: CASSPSQYNEQFF. The DNA reads as follows: TGTGCCAGCAGCCCATCGCAGTACAATGAGCAGTTCTTC.